This TCR beta chain stems from a study of shared clonotypes between healthy human individuals (dated by TCRdb to the early 2020s). About the investigation overall: The cohort included three men and a couple of women between 18 and 49 years of age. Leukapheresis yielded between about 0.9 and 9 billion PBMCs per donor. The study deeply sequenced blood TCR repertoires of several healthy adults to estimate repertoire size and the extent of clonotype sharing between individuals. Per donor, three plates each were used for CD4 naive and CD4 memory, two for CD8 naive, and one for CD8 memory. Different laboratories and diverse techniques were used to prepare libraries and sequence TCR repertoires, to increase sequencing depth and limit assay-specific biases.

CD8 naive samples were CD45RO-negative cells positively selected for CCR7, giving a CD45RA+CCR7+ population that excluded TemRA cells. The donors were healthy, HIV-negative adults with no recently reported acute infections or vaccinations. Only Caucasian adults living in Nashville, Tennessee, USA were represented among the donors. Blood was obtained by leukapheresis, after which PBMCs were separated by Ficoll-Histopaque density gradient centrifugation and cryopreserved in liquid nitrogen vapor phase. Analytical flow cytometry was used to check the purity and quantity of each magnetically sorted T cell population. Each sorted fraction had its genomic DNA isolated and then quantified by UV absorbance on a Nanodrop 2000c. From cysteine to phenylalanine, the CDR3 is 16 amino acids long. CDR3 DNA only is kept here, 48 bases in frame from base 1. In the germline V gene (reference sequence), CDR1 corresponds to SEHNR and CDR2 to FQNEAQ. The trim is 0 bases for V and 3 bases for J, with a gap of 12 bases between the germline ends.

TCR CDR3 regions were amplified from genomic DNA by multiplex PCR using the deep immunoSEQ assay. Extracted genomic DNA from each cell subset was distributed evenly across all wells of several immunoSEQ 96-well plates, and each plate was treated as a replicate. For sorted subsets, about 200 ng genomic DNA, equal to 25,000 to 35,000 T cell genomes, was loaded into each replicate PCR. Purified libraries were measured with a Qubit 3.0 fluorometer, size-checked on a Bioanalyzer 2100, and measured again with the KAPA Library Quantification kit. Every immunoSEQ 96-well plate was sequenced on a dedicated single-read 150-cycle Illumina NextSeq 550 flow cell. The study's own analysis went as follows. Because only junctional sequences without quality scores were contained in the immunoSEQ output, filtering matching that applied to full-length reads could not be performed. Sequences were annotated with PyIR, a Python wrapper for IgBLAST v1.9, and V/J genes and CDR3 were assigned using IMGT germline references. Reads were removed for weak V/J assignments (E-value above 1e-6), missing CDR3, stop codons, out-of-frame junctions, or ambiguous translated residues. V3J clonotypes were defined as sequences sharing an identical inferred V gene, J gene, and CDR3 amino acid sequence. To compute the percentage overlap between repertoires, the number of shared unique clonotypes was divided by the size of the smaller repertoire. Repertoire richness was assessed with RTK rarefaction, the Chao1 estimator, and Recon v2.1 estimates of unobserved clonotypes. For all TCRbeta clonotypes obtained by the gDNA method from a few donors, generation probabilities were computed with OLGA. TCRdb re-hosts the immuneACCESS table, in-frame sequences only. Its copies lack some clones; in the studies checked, an unresolved V gene accounts for under half of them, and the cause for the rest is not known. V and J calls and clone size are those listed in that table; D and trimming were worked out from the DNA. The table for this sample lists some 600,000 clones; roughly 95% of them were counted only once. The ten top clones hold roughly 0.1% of the sample.

Results the study describes overall, beyond this receptor: Higher generation probabilities were observed for clonotypes shared by all four sorted-subset donors than for non-shared clonotypes. When several donors were compared, the shared fraction of clonotypes was around 5% for naive CD4, approximately 3.3% for naive CD8, roughly 2.5% for memory CD4, and about 0.36% for memory CD8. Larger estimated clonotype richness was generally found for naive subsets than for memory subsets. Because the study included a small number of donors, the genetic and exposure-history diversity represented was limited. Incomplete sequencing was indicated by rarefaction of sorted-subset datasets, despite the large sequencing depth. Based on pairwise subsampling, the degree of clonotype sharing among donors was expected to be affected by sequencing depth. Sampling was limited to blood, and TCR repertoires in tissue likely differ from TCR repertoires in blood.

About this clone: Its antigen remains undetermined. Base qualities are not at hand, and no much larger clone is one base apart.

Recombination joined TRBV7-9 with TRBJ2-1, and perhaps TRBD1 as D gene, on 7 matching bases. The sequence came from a young woman in good health. The sample was naive CD8+ T cells sorted from blood. According to the study, the label for this sample's cell subset or site signals: CD45RA+CCR7+. CDR3 loop: CASSLAYRGLYNEQFF. The DNA sequence reads TGTGCCAGCAGCTTAGCCTACAGGGGACTCTACAATGAGCAGTTCTTC.